This TCR beta chain comes out of a study of cytotoxic CD8 clonotypes in ibrutinib-treated CLL. This clone was counted only a few times. Generated by immunoSEQ multiplex PCR, the TCRdb table keeps only in-frame clones and is missing some. The table lists about 140,000 clones, about 80% of them singletons. There are 14 residues in the CDR3. The germline V gene has CDR1 SGHTA and CDR2 FQGNSA. V trimming: 5 bases; J trimming: 1 base; junction bases outside the gene matches: 4. This sequence was found in a human donor with chronic lymphocytic leukemia. The chain has TRBV7-2 and TRBJ1-1; 7 bases line up with TRBD1. The sample consisted of PBMCs, taken after 12 months of ibrutinib treatment. The CDR3 DNA sequence: TGTGCCAGCAGCCCGGGACAGAAGAACACTGAAGCTTTCTTT. It encodes CASSPGQKNTEAFF.